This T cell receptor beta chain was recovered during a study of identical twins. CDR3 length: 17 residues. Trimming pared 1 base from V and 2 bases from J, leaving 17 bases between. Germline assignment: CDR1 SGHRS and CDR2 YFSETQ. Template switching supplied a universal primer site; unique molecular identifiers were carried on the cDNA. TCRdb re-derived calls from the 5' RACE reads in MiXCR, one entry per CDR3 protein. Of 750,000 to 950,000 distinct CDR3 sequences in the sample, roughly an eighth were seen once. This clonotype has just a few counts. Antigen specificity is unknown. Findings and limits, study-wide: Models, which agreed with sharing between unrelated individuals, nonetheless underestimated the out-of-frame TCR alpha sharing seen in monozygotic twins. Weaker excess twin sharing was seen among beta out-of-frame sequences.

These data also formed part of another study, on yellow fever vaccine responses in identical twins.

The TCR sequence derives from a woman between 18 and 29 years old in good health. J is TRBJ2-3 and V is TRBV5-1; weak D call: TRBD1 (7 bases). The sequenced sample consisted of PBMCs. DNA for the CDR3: TGCGCCAGCAGCTTGAATGGAGGGGACAGACCCACAGATACGCAGTATTTT. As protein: CASSLNGGDRPTDTQYF.